This TCR beta chain stems from a study of blood T cells in healthy people across ages (dated by TCRdb to 2015 to 2017). Looking at the study overall: In model experiments, template switching captured roughly one uniquely barcoded TCR beta cDNA molecule for every two T cells. To track age-related changes in TCR beta repertoire diversity, the study relied on deep sequencing normalized with unique cDNA molecular identifiers. The donors were divided into four age groups: young (average around 16 years), middle-aged (around 37), aged (approximately 62) and long-lived (82). To avoid experimental bias, donors of different ages were distributed randomly across sequencing lanes. Two additional independent replicas of 1 million unique cDNA reads from the same blood draw were analyzed for two donors (one aged 18 to 30 and one aged 80 or older).

The library was built by means of 5' RACE. TCRdb records Illumina HiSeq 2500 as the sequencer. A second PCR of about 7 to 12 cycles was performed with a sample-barcoded 5' primer and a J-beta primer mix. Each TCR beta cDNA molecule received a unique molecular identifier from a template-switch 5' adaptor carrying 12 random nucleotides. At least 2.5 million CDR3-containing paired-end reads were obtained from each sample. First-strand cDNA was synthesized from all RNA with the Mint cDNA synthesis kit, primed by a TRBC-specific oligonucleotide. Following uracil-DNA glycosylase treatment, all cDNA underwent a first 18-cycle PCR with the universal primers M1SS and BC2_uni_R. Per the original workflow: For normalization, 1 million high-quality reads, each with a distinct molecular identifier, were randomly selected from each sample. Instead of being binned into consensus sequences, reads with shared molecular identifiers were discarded. MiTCR, run with a Q25 quality threshold and the strictest error-elimination algorithm, handled CDR3 identification, clonotype clustering and error correction. A nonparametric unseen species model with Euler transformation was used to estimate a lower bound on total TCR beta diversity. Using fastp trimming at Q25 and MiXCR clonotype assembly, TCRdb reanalyzed the public sequencing data and kept in-frame beta chains. Each CDR3 protein gets just one entry, which takes the most common genes and DNA from the rows behind it. TCRdb, not the original authors, processed these V and J calls. This sample holds more than 1.4 million distinct CDR3 sequences; 35% to 45% were observed only once. The ten most abundant clones make up 7.9% of the sample.

Comments on this clonotype: This receptor's antigen is unknown. No per-base quality is available; no much larger clone lies one base away.

The donors were roughly 40 Caucasian individuals from Russia, aged roughly 6 to 90 years, who were systemically healthy. Each donor gave 8.5 to 10 milliliters of peripheral blood, collected into EDTA-treated Vacutainer tubes. Ficoll-Paque density-gradient centrifugation was used to isolate PBMCs, with at least 7 million obtained per sample. Total RNA, at least 5 micrograms per sample, was extracted from PBMCs with Trizol reagent. For every donor, flow cytometry on a PBMC aliquot measured the percentage of naive CD45RAhigh/CD27high T cells. For this chain, trimming is 2 bases at the V end and 6 bases at the J end, and the number of junction bases without a gene match is 28. The germline V gene gives CDR1 as SGHAT and CDR2 as FQNNGV. From its cysteine to its phenylalanine, the CDR3 spans 22 amino acids. Just CDR3 DNA is preserved here, 66 bases in frame from base 1. What the study reported, not specific to this receptor: Estimates of total diversity based on one million sequenced T cells were considered lower bounds and underestimates. There was a strong correlation between observed TCR beta diversity and the percentage of naive T cells measured by flow cytometry. Conclusive comparison of naive and antigen-experienced compartments was prevented by the profiling of bulk unsorted PBMCs. The long-lived group showed more naive CD4+ T cells, fewer expanded clones and increased TCR diversity than the aged group, suggesting age selection. The CMV infection status of donors was not known, potentially confounding age-related changes in expanded clonotypes. As age increased, observed TCR beta diversity per million T cells dropped in a roughly linear way, and a significant reduction was already evident by age 40.

The source material was blood. The sequence was collected from a woman aged 18-29 years in good health. The chain is assembled from TRBV11-2 and TRBJ2-1; TRBD1 lines up with 7 middle nucleotides. The bases are TGTGCCAGCAGCTTAATTCGACAGGGTATACCCGTAGACTATTCACACGTCAATGAGCAGTTCTTC. Its protein product is CASSLIRQGIPVDYSHVNEQFF.